The following is a TCR beta chain sequence with its context. The sample belongs to a study of blood T cell repertoires in COVID-19. Overall study context: Acute and convalescent COVID-19 specimens originated in the United States, Italy and Spain. In each case, the material was cDNA or gDNA derived from T cells, B-cell-depleted T cells, or PBMCs.

CDR1 is MNHEY, CDR2 SVGAGI, per germline. The CDR3 is made up of 14 amino acids. V lost 4 bases and J 1 base, leaving 10 bases between the germline ends. TCRdb's table, derived via immunoSEQ multiplex PCR, lists solely in-frame clones and lacks some. The sample contains 160,000 or so clones, approximately 86% of which appear only once. Sequenced sample: peripheral blood. The receptor was isolated from a woman in her sixties who had recovered from COVID-19. The genes are TRBV6-5 and TRBJ1-2; D perhaps matches TRBD1 (5 bases). CDR3 bases: TGTGCCAGCAGTTTACGGGGGGGTAACTATGGCTACACCTTC. This encodes CASSLRGGNYGYTF.